These 3 T cell receptor beta chains came from one sample sequenced in a study of vaccination effects on CD4 cells after COVID-19. No cognate antigen is known for these TCRs. Sequencing was performed with immunoSEQ multiplex PCR; in TCRdb, only in-frame clones are kept and a portion is missing. The table has tens of thousands of clones, around 80% seen once. ViraFEST used viral peptide pools to expand antigen-specific CD4+ T cells before sequencing. It was after more than nine days of culture that CD4+ T cells were isolated. As their vaccination, participants received two doses of either BNT162b2 or mRNA-1273. Source: CD4+ T cells from PBMCs cultured with HCoV-NL63 spike peptides, taken after COVID-19 vaccination. The receptors come from a human donor who received a COVID-19 vaccine. Some clones in this sample may be carry-over from other donors' samples.

The genes are TRBV6-5 and TRBJ2-7; maybe TRBD2 (6 bases). Looked up from germline, CDR1 is MNHEY and CDR2 is SVGAGI. The CDR3 runs 14 residues. The V and J ends lost 0 bases and 0 bases respectively, with 6 bases between them. CDR3 protein: CASSYSTSSYEQYF. CDR3 DNA: TGTGCCAGCAGTTACTCGACTAGCTCCTACGAGCAGTACTTC.

In its sample, this clone was seen a few times. The V call is TRBV18, the J call TRBJ2-7, with D tentatively TRBD1 (6 bases). From germline, CDR1 is KGHSH and CDR2 LQKENI. The CDR3 length is 13 residues. The germline V and J ends were trimmed by 6 bases and 3 bases, with 12 bases remaining between them. CDR3 sequence reads: CASSRTADYEQYV. CDR3 nucleotide sequence: TGTGCCAGCTCTAGGACAGCAGACTACGAGCAGTACGTC.

The chain carries TRBV7-3 and TRBJ1-6; D not resolved. V lost 3 bases to trimming and J lost 6 bases, with 9 bases between them. The V gene's germline CDR1 is SGHTA and CDR2 FQGTGA. The CDR3 contains 14 residues. The CDR3 reads CASSLRRTNSPLHF. CDR3 DNA sequence: TGTGCCAGCAGCTTGCGGCGCACTAATTCACCCCTCCACTTT.